What follows are 10 T cell receptor beta chains derived from one specimen sequenced in a study of blood T cell repertoires in COVID-19. Clones were sequenced by immunoSEQ multiplex PCR, and TCRdb holds only the in-frame ones, with some missing. The data hold about 250,000 clones, with around 88% observed a single time. The specimen sequenced was peripheral blood. The receptor source for this set is a woman in her thirties with COVID-19, enrolled during active disease.

There are many counts of this clone. The V and J genes are TRBV7-8 and TRBJ2-1, with 10 bases lining up with TRBD1. V dropped 1 base and J dropped 8; count of bases not matched to a gene: 8. This CDR3 has 16 amino acids. Per germline, CDR1 SGHVS and CDR2 FQNEAQ. CDR3 DNA: TGTGCCAGCAGCTTAGGAGGGGGACAGGGGTCCTATGAGCAGTTCTTC. Encoded protein: CASSLGGGQGSYEQFF.

This clone occurred once. The rearrangement joins TRBV11-3 to TRBJ1-5; TRBD1 might be the D (6 bases). There are 18 residues in the CDR3. Trimming shortened V by 0 bases and J by 1 base, and 16 bases separated the two germline ends. The germline V gene has CDR1 SGHNT and CDR2 YENEEA. As DNA, the CDR3 is TGTGCCAGCAGCTTAGAACTGCCCTCGGGGGGCAGCAATCAGCCCCAGCATTTT. The encoded protein is CASSLELPSGGSNQPQHF. Using reference TRBV11-3 and TRBJ1-5 for the parts outside the CDR3, the full variable domain is EAGVVQSPRYKIIEKKQPVAFWCNPISGHNTLYWYLQNLGQGPELLIRYENEEAVDDSQLPKDRFSAERLKGVDSTLKIQPAELGDSAVYLCASSLELPSGGSNQPQHFGDGTRLSIL.

The chain couples TRBV13 to TRBJ2-1, with 8 nucleotides matching TRBD2. This CDR3 is 19 amino acids long. The germline V gene has CDR1 PRHDT and CDR2 FYEKMQ (reference sequence). V shed 4 bases, J shed 1 base, and the junction held 15 bases outside the gene matches. The CDR3 loop is CASSSARFSSGESYNEQFF. CDR3 in DNA: TGTGCCAGCAGCTCCGCCCGCTTTAGTAGCGGGGAGTCCTACAATGAGCAGTTCTTC.

V gene TRBV3-1 (or the pseudogene TRBV3-2) combines with J gene TRBJ2-1, with 11 bases fitting TRBD2. The V and J ends lost 5 bases and 9 bases, in that order; junction bases with no gene match: 6. Germline loops: CDR1 LGHDT, CDR2 YNNKEL (reference sequence). The CDR3 totals 14 residues. The CDR3 is CASSVSGGAPEQFF. CDR3 nucleotides: TGTGCCAGCAGCGTTAGCGGGGGGGCCCCTGAGCAGTTCTTC.

V is TRBV4-1 and J is TRBJ1-1; perhaps TRBD1 as D (5 bases). From germline, CDR1 is MGHRA and CDR2 YSYEKL. The CDR3 length is 14 residues. Trimming pared 4 bases from V and 6 bases from J, leaving 15 bases between. This CDR3 reads CASSPWGGTSEAFF. The CDR3 DNA follows: TGCGCCAGCAGCCCCTGGGGGGGAACGTCTGAAGCTTTCTTT.

Points on this clone: Additional DNA sequences in this sample encode the identical CDR3. The rearrangement uses TRBV11-3 and TRBJ2-3; D unclear. The CDR3 is 13 residues long. The germline V gene encodes CDR1 SGHNT and CDR2 YENEEA. Trimming took 3 bases from V and 1 from J, leaving 5 bases between them. Written as DNA, the CDR3 is TGTGCCAGCAGCTTGACTGGCACAGATACGCAGTATTTT. Its translation: CASSLTGTDTQYF.

This chain links TRBV28 with TRBJ1-6; D call uncertain. The CDR3 length is 16 residues. V was clipped by 6 bases and J by 9 bases, with 21 bases between them. CDR1 is MDHEN, CDR2 SYDVKM, per germline. The CDR3: CASSPRRVFVRSPLHF. CDR3 coding DNA: TGTGCCAGCAGCCCCAGGAGGGTTTTTGTACGTTCACCCCTCCACTTT.

V is TRBV7-2 and J is TRBJ2-7; 7 bases are shared with TRBD1. The CDR3 length is 14 residues. Per germline, CDR1 SGHTA and CDR2 FQGNSA. Trimming took 0 bases from V and 2 from J; bases not matched to a gene: 1. Here the CDR3 DNA reads TGTGCCAGCAGCTTAGCGACAGGGCCCTACGAGCAGTACGTC. This codes for CASSLATGPYEQYV.

The rearrangement links TRBV7-2 to TRBJ2-2, with unresolved D. In germline, CDR1 is SGHTA, CDR2 FQGNSA. The CDR3 runs to 13 residues. The V end lost 4 bases, the J end lost 6 bases, and 9 bases lay between the germline ends. The CDR3 region has the DNA TGTGCCAGCAGCTCTAGTTCTCCCGGGGAGCTGTTTTTT. Encoded protein: CASSSSSPGELFF.

The chain is built from TRBV7-2 and TRBJ2-3, with 9 nucleotides matching TRBD2. This CDR3 is 17 amino acids long. Germline assignment: CDR1 SGHTA and CDR2 FQGNSA. Trimming took 3 bases from V and 2 from J; bases not matched to a gene: 9. The CDR3: CASSLFLAGGLTDTQYF. CDR3 in DNA: TGTGCCAGCAGCTTGTTTCTGGCGGGAGGGCTCACAGATACGCAGTATTTT.